Each of the 30 T cell receptor beta chains below was sequenced from the same sample in a study of cytomegalovirus exposure and HLA in healthy donors. 13 Jbeta primers and 60 Vbeta primers were used for the PCR. Data came from immunoSEQ multiplex PCR; TCRdb stores just in-frame clones and leaves some out. The data contain about 120,000 clones, about three quarters of them seen just once; the ten biggest clones take up approximately 3.5%. The sequencing sample was made of PBMCs. The receptors derive from a man under 40 in good health and CMV-seronegative.

The chain carries TRBV2 and TRBJ2-3; 7 nucleotides align to TRBD2. V lost 4 bases to trimming and J lost 0 bases; unmatched junction nucleotides: 4. Germline loops: CDR1 SNHLY, CDR2 FYNNEI. The CDR3 spans 15 residues. CDR3 residues: CASSGLASSTDTQYF. CDR3 bases: TGTGCCAGCAGTGGACTAGCTTCTAGCACAGATACGCAGTATTTT.

The chain is built from TRBV2 and TRBJ2-3; 9 positions match TRBD1. V trimming: 10 bases; J trimming: 3 bases; junction bases outside the gene matches: 5. CDR1 and CDR2 from the germline V gene are SNHLY and FYNNEI. CDR3 length: 13 amino acids. CDR3 DNA sequence: TGTGCCACCCCGGGACAGGGAACAGATACGCAGTATTTT. This encodes CATPGQGTDTQYF.

This clone was seen a few times. The CDR3 loop reads CASSKTAYQPQHF. The DNA for the CDR3 is TGTGCCAGTAGTAAGACAGCCTATCAGCCCCAGCATTTT. V usage is TRBV19 and J usage is TRBJ1-5; D is perhaps TRBD1 (5 bases). Germline CDR1 LNHDA, CDR2 SQIVND (reference sequence). Deletions cut 4 bases from V and 5 bases from J, with 9 bases between. CDR3 length: 13 amino acids.

J is TRBJ1-4 and V is TRBV2; the match to TRBD1 covers 7 bases. The germline V gene encodes CDR1 SNHLY and CDR2 FYNNEI. V was pared by 6 bases and J by 8 bases, with 6 bases of the junction left unmatched. This CDR3 has 13 amino acids. The CDR3 sequence: CASRGTAGEKLFF. Written as DNA, the CDR3 is TGTGCCAGCAGGGGGACAGCCGGAGAAAAACTGTTTTTT.

The V gene is TRBV6-6, the J gene TRBJ1-2, with D perhaps TRBD1 (6 bases). Germline V lookup: CDR1 MNHNY, CDR2 SVGAGI (reference sequence). The V end lost 2 bases, the J end lost 2 bases, and 9 bases lay between the germline ends. CDR3 length equals 14 residues. The CDR3 region is CASSYDRLNYGYTF. CDR3 in DNA: TGTGCCAGCAGTTACGACAGGTTAAACTATGGCTACACCTTC.

As to this clone: Germline and junction disagree at one end, which may indicate a read error. The J gene is TRBJ1-2, the V gene TRBV7-9; D is unresolved. The CDR3 has 15 residues. Germline V gene sequence: CDR1 SEHNR, CDR2 FQNEAQ (reference sequence). The CDR3 coding sequence is TGTTCCAGCAGCTTAGGGTTGAACCTACTTTATGGCTACACCTTC. Protein sequence: CSSSLGLNLLYGYTF. The full variable domain, its missing parts supplied by reference TRBV7-9 and TRBJ1-2, is DTGVSQNPRHKITKRGQNVTFRCDPISEHNRLYWYRQTLGQGPEFLTYFQNEAQLEKSRLLSDRFSAERPKGSFSTLEIQRTEQGDSAMYLCSSSLGLNLLYGYTFGSGTRLTVV.

This clone was observed a few times. The germline gene is not matched at one end of the junction; a read error may be the cause. The rearrangement links TRBV7-2 to TRBJ2-7; D perhaps matches TRBD2 (5 bases). The germline gives CDR1 SGHTA, CDR2 FQGNSA. CDR3 length: 15 amino acids. The DNA of the CDR3 is TGCGCCAGCAGCTTCTCTACGGGGTTCGATTACGAGCAGTACTTC. Translated: CASSFSTGFDYEQYF.

The genes are TRBV15 and TRBJ1-4; 8 nucleotides agree with TRBD1. CDR3 size: 16 residues. Germline V gene sequence: CDR1 LNHNV, CDR2 YYDKDF (reference sequence). V dropped 0 bases and J dropped 7; count of bases not matched to a gene: 7. CDR3 region: CATSRDPQGAGEKLFF. CDR3 nucleotide sequence: TGTGCCACCAGCAGAGATCCCCAGGGGGCTGGTGAAAAACTGTTTTTT.

On this clone: At the DNA level, this CDR3 is encoded by other sequences in the same sample as well. The chain couples TRBV28 to TRBJ1-1; possibly TRBD1 for D (5 bases). Trimming removed 1 base from V and 2 bases from J, with 11 bases in between. The germline V gene has CDR1 MDHEN and CDR2 SYDVKM. CDR3 length: 15 residues. The CDR3, as DNA: TGTGCCAGCAGTTTATTAGGGCAGGGAAACACTGAAGCTTTCTTT. It specifies CASSLLGQGNTEAFF.

The chain couples TRBV11-3 to TRBJ2-3; the match to TRBD2 covers 12 bases. This CDR3 region has 15 residues. Trimming cost V 3 bases and J 6 bases; bases outside gene matches: 4. Germline V gene sequence: CDR1 SGHNT, CDR2 YENEEA. DNA of the CDR3: TGTGCCAGCAGCTTGACTAGCGGGAGTGAGGATACGCAGTATTTT. Translated, it gives CASSLTSGSEDTQYF.

The CDR3 DNA is TGCGCCAGCAGCTTGGGGGGACAGCTTGAAGCTTTCTTT. It is translated as CASSLGGQLEAFF. This chain uses TRBV5-1 with TRBJ1-1, with 7 bases fitting TRBD1. The CDR3 contains 13 residues. Germline trimming cut 0 bases from V and 7 bases from J; bases unmatched to any gene: 3. Germline assignment: CDR1 SGHRS and CDR2 YFSETQ.

V is TRBV5-1 and J is TRBJ2-3; D possibly corresponds to TRBD1 (5 bases). The CDR3 consists of 17 residues. Per germline, CDR1 SGHRS and CDR2 YFSETQ. Trimming removed 0 bases at V and 2 bases at J, with 16 bases between. The CDR3 is CASSLDRLELSTDTQYF. CDR3 DNA sequence: TGCGCCAGCAGCTTGGACAGGCTTGAACTCTCCACAGATACGCAGTATTTT.

The chain has TRBV2 and TRBJ2-7; 12 positions agree with TRBD1. Germline V gene sequence: CDR1 SNHLY, CDR2 FYNNEI. With 4 bases clipped from V and 6 bases from J, the junction kept 16 bases outside the gene matches. The CDR3 has 18 amino acids. The DNA of the CDR3 is TGTGCCAGCAGTGCCCCTTTAGGTCTGGGACAGGGGGCATTCGAGCAGTACTTC. Encoded protein: CASSAPLGLGQGAFEQYF.

V usage is TRBV9 and J usage is TRBJ2-3; unclear D gene. The V end lost 4 bases, the J end lost 8 bases, and 8 bases lay between the germline ends. Germline V CDR1 and CDR2: SGDLS, YYNGEE. CDR3 length equals 11 residues. CDR3 loop: CASSTTTTQYF. The CDR3 DNA is TGTGCCAGCAGCACCACAACTACGCAGTATTTT.

There are a few counts of this clone. The CDR3, as DNA: TGTGCCAGCTCCCCGAGGATAACAGGGGAAGCTACTGAAGCTTTCTTT. As protein: CASSPRITGEATEAFF. V is TRBV28 and J is TRBJ1-1; 7 nucleotides agree with TRBD1. The CDR3 has 16 amino acids. J lost 5 bases, V lost 8 bases, and 17 bases had no gene match. Germline assignment: CDR1 MDHEN and CDR2 SYDVKM. Full variable domain (outside the CDR3, taken from reference TRBV28 and TRBJ1-1): DVKVTQSSRYLVKRTGEKVFLECVQDMDHENMFWYRQDPGLGLRLIYFSYDVKMKEKGDIPEGYSVSREKKERFSLILESASTNQTSMYLCASSPRITGEATEAFFGQGTRLTVV.

The chain employs TRBV28 and TRBJ2-7; 10 bases match TRBD1. Germline assignment: CDR1 MDHEN and CDR2 SYDVKM. The CDR3 has 15 residues. The V and J ends lost 5 bases and 3 bases, in that order; junction bases with no gene match: 7. The DNA for the CDR3 is TGTGCCAGCAGTGTCATGGGGACAGGGGTCTACGAGCAGTACTTC. Translated: CASSVMGTGVYEQYF.

This chain uses TRBV5-1 with TRBJ2-1; 11 bases agree with TRBD2. The CDR3 loop spans 15 amino acids. Trimming removed 0 bases from V and 12 bases from J; junction bases left unmatched: 8. The germline CDR1 and CDR2 sequences are SGHRS and YFSETQ. Written as DNA, the CDR3 is TGCGCCAGCAGCTTGGCCGGTAGCGGGGGGGCAGGGCAGTTCTTC. The encoded protein is CASSLAGSGGAGQFF.

This sequence joins TRBV5-4 and TRBJ2-7, with TRBD1 as a possible D gene (5 bases). The V end lost 3 bases, the J end lost 0 bases, and 7 bases lay between the germline ends. The CDR3 totals 13 residues. Germline assignment: CDR1 SGHNT and CDR2 YYREEE (reference sequence). CDR3 sequence reads: CASSSRDSYEQYF. CDR3 DNA: TGTGCCAGCAGCTCCAGGGACTCCTACGAGCAGTACTTC.

About this clone: This specimen includes other DNA sequences encoding the same CDR3. The chain combines TRBV6-1 with TRBJ2-3; 12 nucleotides line up with TRBD2. This CDR3 spans 15 amino acids. Per the germline V gene, CDR1 is MNHNS and CDR2 is SASEGT. V was clipped by 5 bases and J by 3 bases; unmatched bases: 3. The CDR3 reads CASSLLAGGTDTQYF. CDR3 DNA: TGTGCCAGCAGTTTACTAGCGGGGGGAACAGATACGCAGTATTTT.

The rearrangement uses TRBV7-3 and TRBJ2-5, with 10 bases that match TRBD1. V lost 5 bases, J lost 0 bases, and 18 bases stayed unmatched. CDR3 length equals 20 residues. In germline, CDR1 is SGHTA, CDR2 FQGTGA. The CDR3 protein is CASSRTGGSDGSLDQETQYF. The CDR3 DNA sequence: TGTGCCAGCAGCCGGACAGGGGGTAGTGACGGGTCATTGGACCAAGAGACCCAGTACTTC.

This clone was counted a few times. Other DNA variants within this sample encode the same CDR3. V gene TRBV27 combines with J gene TRBJ2-7; 12 bases align to TRBD2. V lost 5 bases, J lost 3 bases, and 2 bases stayed unmatched. The CDR3 has 14 residues. Germline lookup yields CDR1 MNHEY and CDR2 SMNVEV (reference sequence). The CDR3 protein is CASSVLAGGYEQYF. The CDR3 DNA reads as TGTGCCAGCAGTGTACTAGCGGGGGGCTACGAGCAGTACTTC.

CDR3 sequence (DNA): TGTGCCAGCAGGAAGGGGCTAGCGGGGGTCACACATTACAATGAGCAGTTCTTC. It yields the protein CASRKGLAGVTHYNEQFF. This chain joins TRBV27 and TRBJ2-1, with 10 bases fitting TRBD2. Per germline, CDR1 MNHEY and CDR2 SMNVEV (reference sequence). V lost 6 bases, J lost 4 bases, and 15 bases stayed unmatched. CDR3 length equals 18 residues.

This clone was seen a single time. The chain carries TRBV9 and TRBJ2-1; possible D gene TRBD2, 6 bases. The V gene lost 0 bases and the J gene lost 5 bases, with 12 bases spanning the gap. This CDR3 spans 15 amino acids. CDR1 is SGDLS, CDR2 YYNGEE, per germline. CDR3 coding DNA: TGTGCCAGCAGCGTAGAGGAGGGCAGGAACAATGAGCAGTTCTTC. As protein: CASSVEEGRNNEQFF.

The chain combines TRBV10-2 with TRBJ2-3; 10 bases fit TRBD1. The CDR3 consists of 14 residues. V shed 6 bases, J shed 3 bases, and the junction held 3 bases outside the gene matches. Germline-derived CDR1 and CDR2 are WSHSY and SAAADI. The chain's CDR3 is CASSGDRGTDTQYF. The CDR3 DNA is TGCGCCAGCAGCGGGGACAGGGGAACAGATACGCAGTATTTT.

The chain employs TRBV6-6 and TRBJ2-1; 11 bases are shared with TRBD2. Trimming cost V 5 bases and J 3 bases; bases outside gene matches: 6. The CDR3 runs to 16 residues. Germline CDR1 is MNHNY and CDR2 is SVGAGI (reference sequence). CDR3 nucleotides: TGTGCCAGCAGTACGCTAGCGGGGGGAAACTACAATGAGCAGTTCTTC. Encoded protein: CASSTLAGGNYNEQFF.

The CDR3 bases are TGTGCCAGCAGCTTAGCCGGGGGTAACTCCTACGAGCAGTACTTC. Protein product: CASSLAGGNSYEQYF. The V and J genes are TRBV11-2 and TRBJ2-5; the D gene is possibly TRBD2 (6 bases). The last part of the DNA fits TRBJ2-7 better; the J call may be wrong. This CDR3 comprises 15 residues. Germline assignment: CDR1 SGHAT and CDR2 FQNNGV.

This chain links TRBV7-3 with TRBJ2-3; D might be TRBD1 (5 bases). This CDR3 region has 14 residues. CDR1 and CDR2 (germline): SGHTA, FQGTGA. The germline V and J ends were trimmed by 5 bases and 5 bases, with 14 bases remaining between them. In nucleotides, the CDR3 is TGTGCCAGCAGCCCGAACAGGTACGGAGATACGCAGTATTTT. Residues: CASSPNRYGDTQYF.

The chain uses TRBV25-1 and TRBJ1-1; possibly TRBD1 for D (5 bases). This CDR3 has 14 amino acids. Germline lookup yields CDR1 MGHDK and CDR2 SYGVNS. Trimming removed 7 bases from V and 2 bases from J, with 14 bases in between. CDR3 nucleotides: TGTGCCAGCACCGGGGGAACGGGAAACACTGAAGCTTTCTTT. Translation: CASTGGTGNTEAFF.

The chain carries TRBV7-9 and TRBJ1-5, with D perhaps TRBD1 (6 bases). Per germline, CDR1 SEHNR and CDR2 FQNEAQ (reference sequence). This CDR3 is 17 amino acids long. Deletions cut 5 bases from V and 3 bases from J, with 20 bases between. The CDR3 reads CASSLQGGMWDNQPQHF. CDR3 nucleotide sequence: TGTGCCAGCAGCCTACAGGGTGGCATGTGGGACAATCAGCCCCAGCATTTT. Using reference TRBV7-9 and TRBJ1-5 for the parts outside the CDR3, the full variable domain is DTGVSQNPRHKITKRGQNVTFRCDPISEHNRLYWYRQTLGQGPEFLTYFQNEAQLEKSRLLSDRFSAERPKGSFSTLEIQRTEQGDSAMYLCASSLQGGMWDNQPQHFGDGTRLSIL.

To note about this clone: A read error may account for a junction end that differs from germline. The V gene is TRBV7-3, the J gene TRBJ2-3; tentative D call: TRBD1 (6 bases). The CDR3 covers 15 residues. The V gene's germline CDR1 is SGHTA and CDR2 FQGTGA. CDR3 amino acids: CASSSLVGGPDTQCF. The CDR3 DNA reads as TGTGCCAGCAGCTCGCTCGTAGGGGGACCAGATACGCAGTGTTTT.